The entry below describes one T cell receptor (beta chain). The data were obtained in a study of untreated major depressive disorder. Here immunoSEQ multiplex PCR was the method, and the copy in TCRdb shows in-frame clones only, minus some. The sample shows under 15,000 clones, about nine tenths of them seen only once. Patients were free of psychiatric medication for at least 8 weeks. The receptor was isolated from a man under 40 with major depressive disorder. Sequenced input: CD4+ T cells from PBMCs.

CDR3 protein: CAWSVRYTGGNTEAFF. CDR3 coding DNA: TGTGCCTGGAGTGTACGGTATACCGGCGGGAACACTGAAGCTTTCTTT. The V and J genes are TRBV30 and TRBJ1-1; no clear D gene. CDR1 and CDR2 (germline): GTSNPN, SVGIG (reference sequence). The V and J ends lost 0 bases and 1 base respectively, with 15 bases between them. CDR3 length equals 16 residues.